The T cell receptor beta chain described here comes from a study of CD8 T cells in Susac syndrome. Study observations and caveats: As the study acknowledged, the number of individuals in its TCR sequencing and HLA analysis was relatively small.

The control group consisted of healthy donors matched for age and sex. In contrast to the negatively isolated CD8+ and CD4+ T cells, TEMRA cells were FACS-enriched. Deletions cut 3 bases from V and 10 bases from J, with 8 bases between. Germline values: CDR1 KGHDR, CDR2 SFDVKD. The CDR3 runs 12 residues. On this clonotype: Its antigen is unknown.

An input of about 0.5 to 1 ug of RNA was subjected to reverse transcription using random hexamers. TCR beta CDR3 was amplified by immunoSEQ multiplex PCR. This amplification extended across 54 Vbeta and 13 Jbeta segments. A single record per CDR3 protein comes from TCRdb applying MiXCR to the immunoSEQ multiplex PCR reads. The sample holds 75,000 to 100,000 distinct CDR3 sequences, 85% to 95% seen once. Source material: CD8+ T cells from PBMCs. The chain couples TRBV24-1 to TRBJ1-4; no clear D. This TCR derives from a human donor in good health. The CDR3 sequence is CATSDVGGKLFF. The CDR3 DNA is TGTGCCACCAGTGATGTGGGAGGAAAACTGTTTTTT.